This TCR beta chain stems from a study of circulating tumor DNA in untreated peripheral T-cell lymphoma. Repertoires were generated with immunoSEQ multiplex PCR, while TCRdb's copy carries only in-frame clones and drops some. In the table there are around 5,000 clones, roughly 70% of which are singletons. Germline lookup yields CDR1 MDHEN and CDR2 SYDVKM. V lost 3 bases, J lost 0 bases, and 12 bases lay in between. This CDR3 region has 17 residues. The sequence derives from a human donor with peripheral T-cell lymphoma. The chain uses TRBV28 and TRBJ2-6; D is uncertain. Sequenced sample: tumor tissue. The CDR3 sequence is CASSFAQATSGANVLTF. The CDR3 bases are TGTGCCAGCAGTTTCGCGCAGGCGACCTCTGGGGCCAACGTCCTGACTTTC.